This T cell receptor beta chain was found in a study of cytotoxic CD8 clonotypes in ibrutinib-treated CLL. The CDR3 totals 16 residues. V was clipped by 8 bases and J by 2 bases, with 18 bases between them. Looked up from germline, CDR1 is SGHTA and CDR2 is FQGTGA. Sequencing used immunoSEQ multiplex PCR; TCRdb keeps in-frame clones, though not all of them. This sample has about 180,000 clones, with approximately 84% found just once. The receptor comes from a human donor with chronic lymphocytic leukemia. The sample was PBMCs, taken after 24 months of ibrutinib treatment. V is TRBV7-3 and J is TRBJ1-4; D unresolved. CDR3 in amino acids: CASSRTGRGTNEKLFF. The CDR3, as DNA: TGTGCCAGCTCCAGGACGGGCCGCGGGACTAATGAAAAACTGTTTTTT.